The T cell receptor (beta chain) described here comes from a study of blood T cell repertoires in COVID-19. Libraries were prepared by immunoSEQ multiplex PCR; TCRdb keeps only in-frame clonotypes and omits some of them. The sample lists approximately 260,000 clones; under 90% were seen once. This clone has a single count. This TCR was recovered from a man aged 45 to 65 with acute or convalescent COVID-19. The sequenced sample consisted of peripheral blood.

The CDR3 DNA is TGTGCCAGCAGCCCGTCCTTGACAGGAAACTATGGCTACACCTTC. Amino acid sequence: CASSPSLTGNYGYTF. The chain employs TRBV7-9 and TRBJ1-2; a possible D gene is TRBD1 (6 bases). The CDR3 extends over 15 amino acids. Germline lookup yields CDR1 SEHNR and CDR2 FQNEAQ (reference sequence). Trimming removed 5 bases at V and 2 bases at J, with 15 bases between.